Below are 23 T cell receptor beta chains sequenced from a single sample in a study of T-cell memory formation after mild COVID-19. TCRdb fed the 5' RACE reads into MiXCR, producing one record per CDR3 protein. The sample lists around 510,000 distinct CDR3 sequences, about 20% seen once, with about 8.7% in the top ten. The sequenced sample consisted of PBMCs or a T cell subset sorted from them (not recorded which). The receptors originated from an adult woman who had mild COVID-19 (a few samples of this study predate the infection). Cell type and time point are not known.

The chain has TRBV10-3 and TRBJ2-7; 9 bases map to TRBD2. Germline CDR1 is ENHRY and CDR2 is SYGVKD. V shed 6 bases, J shed 3 bases, and the junction held 6 bases outside the gene matches. This CDR3 comprises 14 residues. CDR3 sequence (DNA): TGTGCCATCAGACGCGGGGGGGGCGGCTACGAGCAGTACTTC. The encoded protein is CAIRRGGGGYEQYF.

In its sample, this clonotype was seen a few times. The chain recombines TRBV19 with TRBJ1-1, with D tentatively TRBD1 (6 bases). Germline loops: CDR1 LNHDA, CDR2 SQIVND (reference sequence). V was cut by 9 bases and J by 4 bases, with 18 bases left in between. This CDR3 has 14 residues. The CDR3 region has the DNA TGTGCCAGCGGGCGGGGGGCATGGGGCACTGAAGCTTTCTTT. Encoded protein: CASGRGAWGTEAFF.

This clonotype was picked up a small number of times. V usage is TRBV12-3 or TRBV12-4 and J usage is TRBJ1-2; D remains ambiguous. This CDR3 has 16 amino acids. V dropped 4 bases and J dropped 3 bases, with 18 bases sitting between them. CDR3: CASSSPDRKEDYGYTF. The CDR3 bases are TGTGCCAGCAGTTCTCCAGACCGGAAGGAGGACTATGGCTACACCTTC.

The V gene is TRBV7-9, the J gene TRBJ1-2; D possibly corresponds to TRBD1 (6 bases). Germline CDR1 and CDR2: SEHNR and FQNEAQ (reference sequence). The CDR3 is made up of 14 amino acids. V was pared by 4 bases and J by 2 bases, with 11 bases between. DNA of the CDR3: TGTGCCAGCAGCTCCCTACAGGGCAACTATGGCTACACCTTC. Translating it yields CASSSLQGNYGYTF.

The rearrangement joins TRBV7-6 to TRBJ2-1; TRBD2 matches at 11 bases. The CDR3 sequence is 15 residues long. Germline V lookup: CDR1 SGHVS, CDR2 FNYEAQ. Losses at the gene ends were 8 bases for V and 8 bases for J; bases not matched to a gene: 11. The CDR3 DNA reads as TGTGCCAGCCTTCTCCTAGCGGGAGGTTTGGATGAGCAGTTCTTC. Protein product: CASLLLAGGLDEQFF.

The rearrangement links TRBV6-5 to TRBJ2-5; possible D gene TRBD2, 6 bases. Germline-derived CDR1 and CDR2 are MNHEY and SVGAGI. The CDR3 is 17 residues long. V was shortened by 6 bases and J by 5 bases, with 25 bases between the two germline ends. For the CDR3, the DNA is TGTGCCAGCAGCACTACCTGGGGGGACGGGCCCTTGGAGACCCAGTACTTC. This gives the protein CASSTTWGDGPLETQYF.

The rearrangement links TRBV6-5 to TRBJ2-6; D gene uncertain. The germline V gene encodes CDR1 MNHEY and CDR2 SVGAGI. The germline V and J ends were trimmed by 0 bases and 0 bases, with 9 bases remaining between them. The CDR3 is 17 amino acids. CDR3 amino acids: CASSYSGIPSGANVLTF. CDR3 in DNA: TGTGCCAGCAGTTACTCCGGCATCCCCTCTGGGGCCAACGTCCTGACTTTC.

The rearrangement uses TRBV12-3 or TRBV12-4 and TRBJ2-5; D ambiguous. V lost 0 bases to trimming and J lost 5 bases, with 4 bases between them. The length of the CDR3 is 12 residues. CDR3 loop: CASSLAVETQYF. Written as DNA, the CDR3 is TGTGCCAGCAGTTTAGCGGTGGAGACCCAGTACTTC.

The V call is TRBV12-3 or TRBV12-4, the J call TRBJ1-2; TRBD1 matches 9 bases. Unmatched junction bases numbered 13, after V lost 5 bases and J lost 3 bases. This CDR3 spans 17 amino acids. CDR3 loop: CASSLGTGRPLDYGYTF. The CDR3 bases are TGTGCCAGCAGTCTCGGGACAGGGCGGCCCCTTGACTATGGCTACACCTTC.

The chain employs TRBV7-2 and TRBJ1-2, with 9 bases that match TRBD1. Trimming at V came to 3 bases and at J to 3 bases, leaving 8 bases not matched to a gene. Germline V gives CDR1 SGHTA, CDR2 FQGNSA. The length of the CDR3 is 16 residues. CDR3 sequence: CASSLPYRGLDYGYTF. CDR3 DNA sequence: TGTGCCAGCAGCTTGCCTTACAGGGGGCTAGACTATGGCTACACCTTC.

CDR3 protein: CASSYGTLSTDTQYF. CDR3 coding DNA: TGCGCCAGCAGCTACGGGACCCTTAGCACAGATACGCAGTATTTT. The V and J genes are TRBV5-1 and TRBJ2-3; D assignment may be TRBD1 or TRBD2 (5 bases each). CDR3 length: 15 amino acids. The V end was cut by 3 bases, the J end by 0 bases, with 11 bases between. The germline V gene encodes CDR1 SGHRS and CDR2 YFSETQ. The whole variable domain, filled in from reference TRBV5-1 and TRBJ2-3, reads KAGVTQTPRYLIKTRGQQVTLSCSPISGHRSVSWYQQTPGQGLQFLFEYFSETQRNKGNFPGRFSGRQFSNSRSEMNVSTLELGDSALYLCASSYGTLSTDTQYFGPGTRLTVL.

This clonotype was counted at least ten times. In DNA form, the CDR3 reads TGTGCCAGTAGTATGTCCCGGGGCTACGGGGCCAAAAACATTCAGTACTTC. Protein sequence: CASSMSRGYGAKNIQYF. The chain links TRBV19 to TRBJ2-4; D possibly uses TRBD1 or TRBD2 (5 bases each). The CDR3 sequence is 17 residues long. Germline loops: CDR1 LNHDA, CDR2 SQIVND (reference sequence). V dropped 3 bases and J dropped 1 base, with 16 bases sitting between them.

The CDR3 region is CATSDALWTSGSYMKQFF. The CDR3 nucleotides are TGTGCCACCAGTGATGCGCTTTGGACTAGCGGGAGTTACATGAAGCAGTTCTTC. The J gene is TRBJ2-1, the V gene TRBV24-1; 13 bases map to TRBD2. The CDR3 runs to 18 residues. The germline CDR1 and CDR2 sequences are KGHDR and SFDVKD. J lost 11 bases, V lost 3 bases, and 15 bases had no gene match.

This clonotype came up a few times. The chain joins TRBV4-2 to TRBJ2-5; 8 nucleotides agree with TRBD2. CDR3 length: 17 residues. CDR1 LGHNA and CDR2 YNFKEQ come from the germline V gene. V was pared by 1 base and J by 5 bases, with 12 bases of the junction left unmatched. This CDR3 reads CASSQVVGGAGKETQYF. In nucleotides, the CDR3 is TGTGCCAGCAGCCAAGTCGTCGGGGGGGCCGGGAAGGAGACCCAGTACTTC.

The chain couples TRBV5-1 to TRBJ2-6; the D gene is possibly TRBD1 (5 bases). This CDR3 has 19 residues. The germline V and J ends were trimmed by 5 bases and 4 bases, with 25 bases remaining between them. Germline V gene data show CDR1 as SGHRS and CDR2 as YFSETQ. The CDR3 DNA sequence: TGCGCCAGCAGTCAATTCGGGCAGGGTATCCTGTCAGGGGCCAACGTCCTGACTTTC. Residues: CASSQFGQGILSGANVLTF.

In its sample, this clonotype was seen many times. The chain combines TRBV12-3 or TRBV12-4 with TRBJ2-7; no firm D call. The CDR3 covers 11 residues. With 2 bases removed from V and 6 bases from J, the gap between germline ends came to 5 bases. The CDR3 region is CASSLRSEQYF. In DNA, the CDR3 is TGTGCCAGCAGTTTAAGAAGCGAGCAGTACTTC.

The V gene is TRBV24-1, the J gene TRBJ2-1; TRBD1 agrees at 12 bases. V lost 0 bases to trimming and J lost 9 bases; unmatched junction nucleotides: 8. Germline CDR1 and CDR2: KGHDR and SFDVKD. There are 17 residues in the CDR3. The CDR3 DNA follows: TGTGCCACCAGTGATTTGGCCGGGACAGGGGGCGGGGGTGAGCAGTTCTTC. This translates into CATSDLAGTGGGGEQFF.

The rearrangement links TRBV18 to TRBJ2-7; 7 positions match TRBD2. CDR3 size: 16 residues. Per the germline V gene, CDR1 is KGHSH and CDR2 is LQKENI. Germline trimming cut 3 bases from V and 0 bases from J; bases unmatched to any gene: 8. Here the CDR3 reads CASSPVPGTNSYEQYF. The CDR3 region has the DNA TGTGCCAGCTCACCGGTCCCCGGGACTAACTCCTACGAGCAGTACTTC.

This clonotype showed up just a few times. CDR3 in amino acids: CASSATSGTGDGEQFF. The CDR3 nucleotides read TGTGCCAGCAGCGCAACCTCCGGGACAGGGGACGGGGAGCAGTTCTTC. V usage is TRBV9 and J usage is TRBJ2-1; TRBD1 agrees at 10 bases. Per the germline V gene, CDR1 is SGDLS and CDR2 is YYNGEE. The J segment lost 10 bases and the V segment lost 3 bases, leaving 13 bases of the junction unmatched. The CDR3 covers 16 residues.

The rearrangement joins TRBV11-3 to TRBJ2-1, with D maybe TRBD2 (6 bases). From germline, CDR1 is SGHNT and CDR2 YENEEA. Trimming left V 3 bases short and J 0 bases short, with 9 bases between. The CDR3 covers 15 residues. The CDR3 loop is CASSLASVSYNEQFF. DNA for the CDR3: TGTGCCAGCAGCTTGGCTAGCGTCTCCTACAATGAGCAGTTCTTC.

This clonotype was observed a handful of times. This chain uses TRBV4-3 with TRBJ2-7; tentatively, D is TRBD2 (5 bases). The CDR3 has 16 residues. CDR1 LGHNA and CDR2 YSLEER come from the germline V gene. The V end lost 4 bases, the J end lost 2 bases, and 18 bases lay between the germline ends. DNA for the CDR3: TGCGCCAGCAGCCCGGAGCTTGACCCCGGGGCCTACGAGCAGTACTTC. Translated: CASSPELDPGAYEQYF.

The chain carries TRBV7-9 and TRBJ2-3, with D possibly being TRBD1 or TRBD2 (6 bases each). In germline, CDR1 is SEHNR, CDR2 FQNEAQ (reference sequence). This CDR3 contains 14 residues. The V and J ends lost 5 bases and 2 bases respectively, with 11 bases between them. The CDR3 protein is CASSGGRITDTQYF. For the CDR3, the DNA is TGTGCCAGCAGCGGGGGGCGAATCACAGATACGCAGTATTTT.

The V and J genes are TRBV5-1 and TRBJ2-5, with D unresolved. In germline, CDR1 is SGHRS, CDR2 YFSETQ. V was clipped by 5 bases and J by 0 bases, with 8 bases between them. The CDR3 is 13 amino acids. CDR3 coding DNA: TGCGCCAGCAGTATCGGATACCAAGAGACCCAGTACTTC. Its protein is CASSIGYQETQYF.